Below are 11 T cell receptor beta chains sequenced from a single sample in a study of response to subunit inactivated influenza vaccine. TCRdb reprocessed the RT-PCR reads via MiXCR and lists one record per CDR3 protein. The repertoire has 650,000 to 850,000 distinct CDR3 sequences, approximately 13% of them found once; the top ten carry less than 7%. The sample was PBMCs from blood, taken about 14 days before vaccination. These receptor sequences come from a man aged 45-65 years who received an inactivated influenza vaccine.

The J gene is TRBJ1-4, the V gene TRBV6-5; tentatively, D is TRBD1 (5 bases). The CDR3 is 14 amino acids. From germline, CDR1 is MNHEY and CDR2 SVGAGI. Between the trimmed V and J ends, which lost 4 bases and 8 bases, there was a span of 14 bases. The CDR3 sequence is CASSFGAQEEKLFF. The CDR3 nucleotides are TGTGCCAGCAGTTTCGGGGCGCAAGAGGAAAAACTGTTTTTT.

This clonotype was counted a few times. The rearrangement joins TRBV24-1 to TRBJ2-3, with D possibly matching TRBD1 (6 bases). Germline V gives CDR1 KGHDR, CDR2 SFDVKD. The CDR3 loop spans 14 amino acids. Deletions cut 6 bases from V and 1 base from J, with 10 bases between. This CDR3 reads CATSSPGGTDTQYF. The DNA of the CDR3 is TGTGCCACCAGTAGTCCAGGGGGCACAGATACGCAGTATTTT.

CDR3 amino acids: CARYLDSCYGYTF. Here the CDR3 DNA reads TGTGCCAGATACTTGGACAGTTGTTATGGCTACACCTTC. The rearrangement links TRBV28 to TRBJ1-2; D may be TRBD1 (6 bases). The CDR3 runs to 13 residues. The germline V gene has CDR1 MDHEN and CDR2 SYDVKM. V was pared by 9 bases and J by 5 bases, with 16 bases between.

The rearrangement uses TRBV20-1 and TRBJ2-7, with 8 bases that match TRBD2. This CDR3 spans 17 amino acids. Germline V lookup: CDR1 DFQATT, CDR2 SNEGSKA (reference sequence). The junction had 14 bases not matched to a gene; V was cut back by 3 bases and J by 1 base. In DNA, the CDR3 is TGCAGTGCTAGGGTCTCGCCACTATCGGGAGGGTCCTACGAGCAGTACTTC. This translates into CSARVSPLSGGSYEQYF.

This clonotype was seen a handful of times. V gene TRBV12-3 or TRBV12-4 combines with J gene TRBJ1-3; 10 bases map to TRBD1. This CDR3 has 14 residues. Trimming took 6 bases from V and 5 from J; bases not matched to a gene: 4. CDR3 DNA: TGTGCCAGCAGATGGACAGGGGGACGAAACACCATATATTTT. It translates to CASRWTGGRNTIYF.

Only one count was recorded for this clonotype. The CDR3 spells CASSLTSGRYYNEQFF. The CDR3 coding sequence is TGTGCCAGCAGCTTAACTAGCGGGAGGTACTACAATGAGCAGTTCTTC. This rearrangement joins TRBV7-6 to TRBJ2-1; 12 bases map to TRBD2. The CDR3 consists of 16 residues. CDR1 is SGHVS and CDR2 is FNYEAQ in the germline V gene. J was trimmed by 3 bases and V by 2 bases; bases with no gene match: 2.

This clonotype was seen more than once but under ten times. The rearrangement joins TRBV7-9 to TRBJ2-7; 9 nucleotides line up with TRBD2. The length of the CDR3 is 15 residues. Germline CDR1 is SEHNR and CDR2 is FQNEAQ (reference sequence). The V segment lost 1 base and the J segment 6 bases; nucleotides outside the gene matches: 7. DNA for the CDR3: TGTGCCAGCAGCTTAGGGGGGGGACTAGCCGTCGAGCAGTACTTC. As protein: CASSLGGGLAVEQYF. The full variable domain, its missing parts supplied by reference TRBV7-9 and TRBJ2-7, is DTGVSQNPRHKITKRGQNVTFRCDPISEHNRLYWYRQTLGQGPEFLTYFQNEAQLEKSRLLSDRFSAERPKGSFSTLEIQRTEQGDSAMYLCASSLGGGLAVEQYFGPGTRLTVT.

The genes are TRBV20-1 and TRBJ2-1; the match to TRBD2 covers 7 bases. The germline CDR1 and CDR2 sequences are DFQATT and SNEGSKA (reference sequence). The CDR3 is 14 residues long. J was trimmed by 8 bases and V by 5 bases; bases with no gene match: 12. CDR3 coding DNA: TGCAGTGCTGCCCCTAGCGGCCCCCTCGATGAGCAGTTCTTC. Encoded protein: CSAAPSGPLDEQFF.

This clonotype was picked up many times. The chain joins TRBV6-1 to TRBJ1-5; D unclear. V was shortened by 4 bases and J by 0 bases, with 4 bases between the two germline ends. This CDR3 contains 13 residues. CDR1 is MNHNS and CDR2 is SASEGT in the germline V gene. The CDR3 region is CASSAGSNQPQHF. The CDR3 DNA sequence: TGTGCCAGCAGTGCAGGTAGCAATCAGCCCCAGCATTTT.

This clonotype was detected a few times. The chain links TRBV18 to TRBJ1-5, with a tentative D call TRBD1 (5 bases). The CDR3 sequence is 15 residues long. Per the germline V gene, CDR1 is KGHSH and CDR2 is LQKENI. The V end lost 3 bases, the J end lost 0 bases, and 9 bases lay between the germline ends. The CDR3 here is CASSPQGHSNQPQHF. In nucleotides, the CDR3 is TGTGCCAGCTCACCCCAGGGCCATAGCAATCAGCCCCAGCATTTT.

The chain uses TRBV20-1 and TRBJ2-7, with D hard to call. This CDR3 is built from 12 residues. Per the germline V gene, CDR1 is DFQATT and CDR2 is SNEGSKA (reference sequence). Trimming took off 5 bases at V and 2 bases at J, with 10 bases between the two ends. The CDR3 spells CSAYSDTYEQYF. The CDR3 DNA follows: TGCAGTGCTTACAGCGATACCTACGAGCAGTACTTC.